Below, 9 T cell receptor beta chains from the same sample are listed, as sequenced in a study of blood T cell repertoires in COVID-19. Using immunoSEQ multiplex PCR, the repertoire was profiled, and TCRdb retains in-frame clones only, with some absent. The sample includes 93,000 or so clones, roughly 90% of them seen just once. The specimen sequenced was peripheral blood. These receptors all stem from a woman in her fifties or sixties with acute or convalescent COVID-19.

This clone was recorded only once. The chain couples TRBV4-1 to TRBJ1-5; D is perhaps TRBD1 (6 bases). Trimming shortened V by 0 bases and J by 1 base, and 7 bases separated the two germline ends. CDR1 and CDR2 (germline): MGHRA, YSYEKL. CDR3 size: 15 residues. The CDR3 DNA follows: TGCGCCAGCAGCCAAGACACAGGGAGCAATCAGCCCCAGCATTTT. Amino acid sequence: CASSQDTGSNQPQHF.

This clone was seen a single time. The chain links TRBV19 to TRBJ2-2, with 7 bases lining up with TRBD1. The CDR3 totals 17 residues. Germline values: CDR1 LNHDA, CDR2 SQIVND (reference sequence). Trimming removed 5 bases from V and 3 bases from J; junction bases left unmatched: 12. The CDR3 reads CASSPRGLSFDTGELFF. As DNA, the CDR3 is TGTGCCAGTAGTCCGAGGGGGCTGAGCTTTGACACCGGGGAGCTGTTTTTT.

The CDR3 sequence is CASRLGTGNSNQPQHF. In nucleotides, the CDR3 is TGCGCCAGCCGTTTGGGGACAGGGAATAGCAATCAGCCCCAGCATTTT. The chain links TRBV5-1 to TRBJ1-5; TRBD1 matches 9 bases. Trimming took 7 bases from V and 0 from J; bases not matched to a gene: 8. CDR1 is SGHRS and CDR2 is YFSETQ in the germline V gene. This CDR3 is built from 16 residues.

The V and J genes are TRBV30 and TRBJ1-5; D perhaps matches TRBD1 (6 bases). The CDR3 covers 13 residues. V gave up 3 bases and J gave up 4 bases, with 10 bases separating them. Germline V CDR1 and CDR2: GTSNPN, SVGIG (reference sequence). This chain's CDR3 is CAWRLQGNQPQHF. CDR3 nucleotide sequence: TGTGCCTGGAGATTACAGGGAAATCAGCCCCAGCATTTT. The full variable domain, with the rest looked up from reference TRBV30 and TRBJ1-5, is SQTIHQWPATLVQPVGSPLSLECTVEGTSNPNLYWYRQAAGRGLQLLFYSVGIGQISSEVPQNLSASRPQDRQFILSSKKLLLSDSGFYLCAWRLQGNQPQHFGDGTRLSIL.

V usage is TRBV19 and J usage is TRBJ2-5; 15 nucleotides align to TRBD2. The CDR3 contains 15 residues. CDR1 and CDR2 from the germline V gene are LNHDA and SQIVND (reference sequence). The V segment lost 4 bases and the J segment 4 bases; nucleotides outside the gene matches: 1. Here the CDR3 DNA reads TGTGCCAGTAGTACGGGACTAGCGGGAGGAGAGACCCAGTACTTC. Residues: CASSTGLAGGETQYF.

The V and J genes are TRBV13 and TRBJ1-1; D is unresolved. The CDR3 spans 15 residues. Trimming stripped 5 bases from V and 2 bases from J, with 15 bases between. The germline CDR1 and CDR2 sequences are PRHDT and FYEKMQ (reference sequence). CDR3 nucleotide sequence: TGTGCCAGCAGCCCCTTCCGCGGGATAAACACTGAAGCTTTCTTT. Amino acid sequence: CASSPFRGINTEAFF.

This chain links TRBV11-3 with TRBJ2-2; a weak D match, TRBD1 (5 bases). CDR1 is SGHNT and CDR2 is YENEEA in the germline V gene. V lost 0 bases and J 4 bases, leaving 15 bases between the germline ends. The CDR3 totals 17 residues. CDR3 in DNA: TGTGCCAGCAGCTTAGAACACAGGAATAATAGCACCGGGGAGCTGTTTTTT. Amino acids: CASSLEHRNNSTGELFF.

This rearrangement joins TRBV6-5 to TRBJ2-7, with 12 nucleotides matching TRBD2. Germline V lookup: CDR1 MNHEY, CDR2 SVGAGI. The CDR3 covers 13 residues. Trimming at V came to 6 bases and at J to 11 bases, leaving 8 bases not matched to a gene. The DNA for the CDR3 is TGTGCCAGCAGGGCATCTCTAGCGGGAGGGGAGTACGTC. It is translated as CASRASLAGGEYV.

This clone appeared a single time. The gene calls are TRBV6-2 or TRBV6-3 and TRBJ2-3; 13 bases are shared with TRBD2. This CDR3 contains 16 residues. The V segment lost 6 bases and the J segment 3 bases; nucleotides outside the gene matches: 6. Per germline, CDR1 MNHEY and CDR2 SVGEGT. CDR3 sequence (DNA): TGTGCCAGCAGCTCGCCGGGACTAGCGGGAACAGATACGCAGTATTTT. This encodes CASSSPGLAGTDTQYF.